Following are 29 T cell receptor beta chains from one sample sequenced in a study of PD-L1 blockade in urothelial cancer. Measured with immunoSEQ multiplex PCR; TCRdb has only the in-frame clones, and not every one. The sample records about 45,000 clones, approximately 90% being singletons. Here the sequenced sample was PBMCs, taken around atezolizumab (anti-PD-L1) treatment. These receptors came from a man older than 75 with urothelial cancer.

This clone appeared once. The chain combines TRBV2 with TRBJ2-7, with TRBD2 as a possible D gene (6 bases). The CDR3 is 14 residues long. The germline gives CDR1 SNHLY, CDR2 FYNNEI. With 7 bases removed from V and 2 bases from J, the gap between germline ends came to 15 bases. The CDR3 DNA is TGTGCCAGCACCTCGGGGGTAGCAACCTACGAGCAGTACTTC. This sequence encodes CASTSGVATYEQYF.

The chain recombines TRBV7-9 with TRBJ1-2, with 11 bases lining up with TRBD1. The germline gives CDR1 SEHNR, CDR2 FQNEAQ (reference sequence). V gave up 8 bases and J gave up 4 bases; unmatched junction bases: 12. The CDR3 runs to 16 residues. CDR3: CASGHGTGGTSYGYTF. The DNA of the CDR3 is TGTGCCAGCGGACACGGGACAGGGGGAACTAGCTATGGCTACACCTTC.

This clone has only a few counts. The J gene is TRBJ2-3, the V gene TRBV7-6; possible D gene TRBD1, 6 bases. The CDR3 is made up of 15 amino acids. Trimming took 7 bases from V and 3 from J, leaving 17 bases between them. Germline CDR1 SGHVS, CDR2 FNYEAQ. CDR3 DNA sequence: TGTGCCAGCAACTATGGGGCGACAGGTACAGATACGCAGTATTTT. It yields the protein CASNYGATGTDTQYF. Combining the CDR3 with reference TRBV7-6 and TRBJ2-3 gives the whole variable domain GAGVSQSPRYKVTKRGQDVALRCDPISGHVSLYWYRQALGQGPEFLTYFNYEAQQDKSGLPNDRFSAERPEGSISTLTIQRTEQRDSAMYRCASNYGATGTDTQYFGPGTRLTVL.

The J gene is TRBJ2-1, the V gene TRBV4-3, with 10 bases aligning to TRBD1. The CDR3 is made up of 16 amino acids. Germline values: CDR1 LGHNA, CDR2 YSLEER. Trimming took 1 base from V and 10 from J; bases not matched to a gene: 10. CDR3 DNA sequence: TGCGCCAGCAGCCAAGTCCCCTCCGGGACAGGGGTCGAGCAGTTCTTC. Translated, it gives CASSQVPSGTGVEQFF.

Here the CDR3 reads CASSLGPQGALSYEQYF. CDR3 coding DNA: TGTGCCAGCAGCTTAGGTCCACAGGGGGCCCTATCCTACGAGCAGTACTTC. The chain is built from TRBV7-2 and TRBJ2-7; 9 positions match TRBD1. CDR1 is SGHTA, CDR2 FQGNSA, per germline. CDR3 length: 17 residues. The trim removed 1 base at V and 1 base at J, leaving 8 bases unmatched.

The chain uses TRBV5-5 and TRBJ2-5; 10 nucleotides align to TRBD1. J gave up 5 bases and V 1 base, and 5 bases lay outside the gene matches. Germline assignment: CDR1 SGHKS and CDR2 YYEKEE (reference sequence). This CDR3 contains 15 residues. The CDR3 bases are TGTGCCAGCAGCTTGTTGACAGGGGGCCAGGAGACCCAGTACTTC. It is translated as CASSLLTGGQETQYF.

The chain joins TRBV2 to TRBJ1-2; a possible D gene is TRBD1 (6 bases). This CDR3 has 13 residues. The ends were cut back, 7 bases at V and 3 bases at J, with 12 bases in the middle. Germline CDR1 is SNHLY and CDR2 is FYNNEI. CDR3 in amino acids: CASNTGWDYGYTF. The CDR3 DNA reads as TGTGCCAGCAATACAGGGTGGGACTATGGCTACACCTTC. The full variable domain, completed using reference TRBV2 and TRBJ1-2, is EPEVTQTPSHQVTQMGQEVILRCVPISNHLYFYWYRQILGQKVEFLVSFYNNEISEKSEIFDDQFSVERPDGSNFTLKIRSTKLEDSAMYFCASNTGWDYGYTFGSGTRLTVV.

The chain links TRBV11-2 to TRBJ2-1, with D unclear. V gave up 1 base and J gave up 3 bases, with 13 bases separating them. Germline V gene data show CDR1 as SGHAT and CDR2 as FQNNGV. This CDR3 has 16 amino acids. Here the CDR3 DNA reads TGTGCCAGCAGCTTAGTACCCGATTTGCGCTACAATGAGCAGTTCTTC. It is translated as CASSLVPDLRYNEQFF.

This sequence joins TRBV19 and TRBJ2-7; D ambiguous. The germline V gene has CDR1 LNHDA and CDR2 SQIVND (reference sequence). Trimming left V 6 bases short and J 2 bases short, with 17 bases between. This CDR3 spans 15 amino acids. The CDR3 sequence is CASSLTSRITYEQYF. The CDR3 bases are TGTGCCAGTAGCCTGACAAGCCGAATTACCTACGAGCAGTACTTC.

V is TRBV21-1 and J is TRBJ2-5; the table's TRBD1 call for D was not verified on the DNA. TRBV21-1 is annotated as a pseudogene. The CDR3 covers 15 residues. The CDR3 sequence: CASSTPRTREETQYF. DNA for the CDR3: TGTGCCAGCAGCACCCCGCGGACCAGGGAAGAGACCCAGTACTTC.

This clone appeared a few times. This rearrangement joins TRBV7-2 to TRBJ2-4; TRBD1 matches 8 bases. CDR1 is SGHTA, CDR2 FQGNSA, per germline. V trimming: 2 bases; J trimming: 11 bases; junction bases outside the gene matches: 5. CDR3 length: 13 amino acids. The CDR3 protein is CASSLQGAAFQYF. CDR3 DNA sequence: TGTGCCAGCAGCTTACAGGGGGCGGCGTTTCAGTACTTC.

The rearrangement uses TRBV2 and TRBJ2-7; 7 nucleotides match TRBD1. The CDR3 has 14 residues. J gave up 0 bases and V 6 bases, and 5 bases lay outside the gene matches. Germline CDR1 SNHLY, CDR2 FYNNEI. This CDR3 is CASRVDRSSYEQYF. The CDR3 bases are TGTGCCAGCAGGGTGGACAGGAGCTCCTACGAGCAGTACTTC.

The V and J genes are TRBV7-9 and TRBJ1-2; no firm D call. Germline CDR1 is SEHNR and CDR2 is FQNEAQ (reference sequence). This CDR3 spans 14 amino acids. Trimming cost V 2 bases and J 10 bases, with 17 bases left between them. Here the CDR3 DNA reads TGTGCCAGCAGCTTATCGTCGGGAAGTAGTGACTACACCTTC. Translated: CASSLSSGSSDYTF.

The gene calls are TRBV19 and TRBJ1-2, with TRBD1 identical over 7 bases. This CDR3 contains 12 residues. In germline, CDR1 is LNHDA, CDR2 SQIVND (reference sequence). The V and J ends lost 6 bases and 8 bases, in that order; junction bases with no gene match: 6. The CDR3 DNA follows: TGTGCCAGTAGCCTCCGACAGGGCGGCTACACCTTC. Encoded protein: CASSLRQGGYTF. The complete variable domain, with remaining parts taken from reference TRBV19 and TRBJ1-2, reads DGGITQSPKYLFRKEGQNVTLSCEQNLNHDAMYWYRQDPGQGLRLIYYSQIVNDFQKGDIAEGYSVSREKKESFPLTVTSAQKNPTAFYLCASSLRQGGYTFGSGTRLTVV.

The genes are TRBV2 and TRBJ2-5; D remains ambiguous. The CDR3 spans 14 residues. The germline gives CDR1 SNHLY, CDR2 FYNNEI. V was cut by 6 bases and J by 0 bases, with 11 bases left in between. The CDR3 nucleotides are TGTGCCAGCAGGGTCGACACCTACCAAGAGACCCAGTACTTC. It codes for CASRVDTYQETQYF.

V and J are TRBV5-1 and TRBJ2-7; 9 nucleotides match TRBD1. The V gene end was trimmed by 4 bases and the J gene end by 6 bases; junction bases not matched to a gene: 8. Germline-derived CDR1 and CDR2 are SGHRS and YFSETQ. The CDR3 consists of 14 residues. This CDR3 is CASSPGQGGGEQYF. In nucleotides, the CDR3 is TGCGCCAGCAGCCCGGGACAGGGAGGGGGCGAGCAGTACTTC.

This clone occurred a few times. The CDR3 is CASSQEIYLENEQFF. CDR3 nucleotide sequence: TGCGCCAGCAGCCAGGAGATCTACCTCGAGAATGAGCAGTTCTTC. This rearrangement joins TRBV4-1 to TRBJ2-1, with D hard to call. The length of the CDR3 is 15 residues. Germline-derived CDR1 and CDR2 are MGHRA and YSYEKL. Trimming shortened V by 3 bases and J by 7 bases, and 16 bases separated the two germline ends.

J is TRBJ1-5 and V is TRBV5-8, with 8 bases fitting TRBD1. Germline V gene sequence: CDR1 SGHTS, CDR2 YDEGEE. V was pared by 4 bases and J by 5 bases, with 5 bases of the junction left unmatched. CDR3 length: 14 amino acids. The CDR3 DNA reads TGTGCCAGCAGCGCGGGACAGGCCGATCAGCCCCAGCATTTT. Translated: CASSAGQADQPQHF.

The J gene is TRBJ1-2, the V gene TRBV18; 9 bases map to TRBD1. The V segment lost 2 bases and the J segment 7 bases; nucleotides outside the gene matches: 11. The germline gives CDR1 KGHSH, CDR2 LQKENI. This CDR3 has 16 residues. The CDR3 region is CASSPTTVGTGSGYTF. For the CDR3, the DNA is TGTGCCAGCTCACCAACTACTGTCGGGACAGGGAGTGGCTACACCTTC.

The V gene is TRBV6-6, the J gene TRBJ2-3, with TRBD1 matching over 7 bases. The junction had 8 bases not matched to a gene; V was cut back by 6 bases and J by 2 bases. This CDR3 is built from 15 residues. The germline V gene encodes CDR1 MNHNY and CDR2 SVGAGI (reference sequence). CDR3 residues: CASRRWDSNTDTQYF. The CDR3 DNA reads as TGTGCCAGCAGGAGATGGGACAGTAACACAGATACGCAGTATTTT.

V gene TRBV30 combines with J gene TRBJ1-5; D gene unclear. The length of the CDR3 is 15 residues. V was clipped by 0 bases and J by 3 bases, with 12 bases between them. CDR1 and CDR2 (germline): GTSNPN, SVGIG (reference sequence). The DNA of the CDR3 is TGTGCCTGGAGTGTACCCGGGGAGGCCAATCAGCCCCAGCATTTT. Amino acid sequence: CAWSVPGEANQPQHF. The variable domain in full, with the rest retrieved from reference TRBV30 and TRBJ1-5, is SQTIHQWPATLVQPVGSPLSLECTVEGTSNPNLYWYRQAAGRGLQLLFYSVGIGQISSEVPQNLSASRPQDRQFILSSKKLLLSDSGFYLCAWSVPGEANQPQHFGDGTRLSIL.

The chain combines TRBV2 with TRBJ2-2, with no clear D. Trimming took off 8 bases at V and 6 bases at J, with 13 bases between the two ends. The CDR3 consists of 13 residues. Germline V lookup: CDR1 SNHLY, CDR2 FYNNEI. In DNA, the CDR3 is TGTGCCAGCGAGAAAAGAGCTCCCGGGGAGCTGTTTTTT. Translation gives CASEKRAPGELFF.

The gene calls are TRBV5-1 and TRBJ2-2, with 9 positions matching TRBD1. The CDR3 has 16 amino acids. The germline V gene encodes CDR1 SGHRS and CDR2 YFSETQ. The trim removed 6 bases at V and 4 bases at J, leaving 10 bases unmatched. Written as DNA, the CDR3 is TGCGCCAGCACGGAGACCGGGACAGGGCTCACCGGGGAGCTGTTTTTT. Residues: CASTETGTGLTGELFF.

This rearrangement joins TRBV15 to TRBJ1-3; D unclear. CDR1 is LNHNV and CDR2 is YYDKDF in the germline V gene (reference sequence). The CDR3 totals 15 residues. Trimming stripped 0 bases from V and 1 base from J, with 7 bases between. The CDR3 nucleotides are TGTGCCACCAGCAGAGAATCAGGATCTGGAAACACCATATATTTT. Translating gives CATSRESGSGNTIYF.

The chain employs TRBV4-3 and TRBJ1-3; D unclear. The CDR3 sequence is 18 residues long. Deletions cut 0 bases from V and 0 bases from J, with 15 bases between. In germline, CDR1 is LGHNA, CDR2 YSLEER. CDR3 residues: CASSQDHTASLSGNTIYF. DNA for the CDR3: TGCGCCAGCAGCCAAGATCATACAGCTTCCCTCTCTGGAAACACCATATATTTT.

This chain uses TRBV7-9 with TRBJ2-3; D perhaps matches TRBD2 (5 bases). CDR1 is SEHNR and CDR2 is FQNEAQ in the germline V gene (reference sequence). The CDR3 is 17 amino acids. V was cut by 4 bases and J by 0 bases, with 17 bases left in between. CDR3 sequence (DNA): TGTGCCAGCAGCTCTTGGGCCCGTAGCGCTAGCACAGATACGCAGTATTTT. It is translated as CASSSWARSASTDTQYF. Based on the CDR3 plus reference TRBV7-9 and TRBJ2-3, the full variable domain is DTGVSQNPRHKITKRGQNVTFRCDPISEHNRLYWYRQTLGQGPEFLTYFQNEAQLEKSRLLSDRFSAERPKGSFSTLEIQRTEQGDSAMYLCASSSWARSASTDTQYFGPGTRLTVL.

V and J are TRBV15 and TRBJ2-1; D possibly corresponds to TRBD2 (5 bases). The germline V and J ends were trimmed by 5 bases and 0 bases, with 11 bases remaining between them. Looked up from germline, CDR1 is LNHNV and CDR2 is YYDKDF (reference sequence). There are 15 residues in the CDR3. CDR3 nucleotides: TGTGCCACCAGCCCAGCGGCCCTCTCCTACAATGAGCAGTTCTTC. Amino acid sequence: CATSPAALSYNEQFF.

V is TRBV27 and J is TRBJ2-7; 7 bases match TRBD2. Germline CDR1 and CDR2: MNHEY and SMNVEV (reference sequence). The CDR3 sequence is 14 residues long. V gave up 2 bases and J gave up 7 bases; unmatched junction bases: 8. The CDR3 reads CASSLMGTTREQYF. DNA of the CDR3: TGTGCCAGCAGTTTAATGGGGACTACGCGGGAGCAGTACTTC.

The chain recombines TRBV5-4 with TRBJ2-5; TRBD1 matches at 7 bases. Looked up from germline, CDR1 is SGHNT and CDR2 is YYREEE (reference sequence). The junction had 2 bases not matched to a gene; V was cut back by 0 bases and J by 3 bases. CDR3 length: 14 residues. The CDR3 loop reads CASSLVQGEETQYF. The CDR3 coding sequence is TGTGCCAGCAGCTTGGTCCAGGGGGAAGAGACCCAGTACTTC.